A selection of T cell receptor beta chains follows, all from one sample in a study of cytomegalovirus exposure and HLA in healthy donors. Measured with immunoSEQ multiplex PCR; TCRdb has only the in-frame clones, and not every one. The repertoire includes approximately 150,000 clones, approximately 82% of them detected once, and around 3.4% sits in the top ten. Sequencing was performed on PBMCs. The receptors stem from a man aged 35-49 years in good health and CMV-seronegative. CDR3s include the opening cysteine and the closing phenylalanine or tryptophan. D genes are given only for firm matches.

j_call: TRBJ2-1
d_call: TRBD1
v_call: TRBV6-1
cdr3_aa: CASSETPGTGEHEQFF

j_call: TRBJ2-5
d_call: NA
v_call: TRBV4-1
cdr3_aa: CASSQDLAGGQETQYF

j_call: TRBJ1-2
d_call: NA
v_call: TRBV11-2
cdr3_aa: CASSYQAEANYGYTF

j_call: TRBJ2-7
d_call: TRBD2
v_call: TRBV4-2
cdr3_aa: CASSQTSGGSYEQYF

j_call: TRBJ2-3
d_call: TRBD1
v_call: TRBV2
cdr3_aa: CASSDRDRPSTDTQYF

j_call: TRBJ1-5
d_call: NA
v_call: TRBV29-1
cdr3_aa: CSVAGYSNQPQHF

j_call: TRBJ2-1
d_call: NA
v_call: TRBV2
cdr3_aa: CASSEAQDSSYNEQFF

j_call: TRBJ1-2
d_call: TRBD1
v_call: TRBV5-6
cdr3_aa: CASSLVDRGDYGYTF

j_call: TRBJ2-7
d_call: TRBD1
v_call: TRBV27
cdr3_aa: CASMYRGAGEQYF

j_call: TRBJ2-7
d_call: NA
v_call: TRBV6-1
cdr3_aa: CASITPGDNNEQYF

j_call: TRBJ2-7
d_call: NA
v_call: TRBV18
cdr3_aa: CASSPNFIYEQYF

j_call: TRBJ2-5
d_call: NA
v_call: TRBV5-5
cdr3_aa: CASSSGGRTQETQYF

j_call: TRBJ1-6
d_call: TRBD1
v_call: TRBV7-6
cdr3_aa: CASTGTGDSPLHF

j_call: TRBJ2-2
d_call: NA
v_call: TRBV2
cdr3_aa: CASTGRGPEELFF

j_call: TRBJ1-4
d_call: NA
v_call: TRBV9
cdr3_aa: CASSVVPATNEKLFF

j_call: TRBJ2-5
d_call: TRBD2
v_call: TRBV2
cdr3_aa: CASSERASGVETQYF

j_call: TRBJ2-1
d_call: NA
v_call: TRBV6-6
cdr3_aa: CASSYDLGTNEQFF

j_call: TRBJ2-1
d_call: TRBD2
v_call: TRBV11-3
cdr3_aa: CASSSVEAGGYYNEQFF